One and the same sample provided the 9 T cell receptor beta chains below, sequenced in a study of blood T cell repertoires in COVID-19. TCRdb's copy holds only in-frame clones and misses some; the assay was immunoSEQ multiplex PCR. The top ten hold roughly 13% of the sample, which has 150,000 to 200,000 clones, around four fifths seen once. Sequences were obtained from PBMCs or T cells enriched from blood (not recorded which). The receptors stem from a woman aged 60 to 75 who had recovered from COVID-19.

The CDR3 DNA follows: TGCAGCGTGTGGACAGCCCTTAACACTGAAGCTTTCTTT. The encoded protein is CSVWTALNTEAFF. The chain combines TRBV29-1 with TRBJ1-1; maybe TRBD1 (6 bases). Germline CDR1 reads SQVTM; CDR2 reads ANQGSEA. V lost 6 bases and J 2 bases, leaving 13 bases between the germline ends. The CDR3 sequence is 13 residues long. Together with reference TRBV29-1 and TRBJ1-1, the CDR3 gives the full variable domain: SAVISQKPSRDICQRGTSLTIQCQVDSQVTMMFWYRQQPGQSLTLIATANQGSEATYESGFVIDKFPISRPNLTFSTLTVSNMSPEDSSIYLCSVWTALNTEAFFGQGTRLTVV.

The rearrangement uses TRBV30 and TRBJ1-2, with 11 bases that match TRBD1. From germline, CDR1 is GTSNPN and CDR2 SVGIG (reference sequence). The CDR3 has 14 amino acids. Trimming cost V 4 bases and J 9 bases; bases outside gene matches: 10. CDR3: CAWNIGTGGQRYTF. The DNA of the CDR3 is TGTGCCTGGAACATAGGGACAGGGGGGCAACGCTACACCTTC.

The gene calls are TRBV5-1 and TRBJ2-7, with D possibly being TRBD2 (6 bases). The germline CDR1 and CDR2 sequences are SGHRS and YFSETQ. V gave up 6 bases and J gave up 2 bases, with 12 bases separating them. The CDR3 is made up of 13 amino acids. The CDR3 region has the DNA TGCGCCAGCACCCCAGGGACTGCCTACGAGCAGTACTTC. Protein: CASTPGTAYEQYF.

The chain links TRBV7-8 to TRBJ2-7, with a weak D call TRBD2 (6 bases). The CDR3 contains 13 residues. Germline V gene sequence: CDR1 SGHVS, CDR2 FQNEAQ. The V end was cut by 5 bases, the J end by 4 bases, with 12 bases between. The CDR3: CASSASGTYEQYF. CDR3 nucleotides: TGTGCCAGCAGCGCGTCCGGGACTTACGAGCAGTACTTC.

This clone was found once. The chain combines TRBV5-6 with TRBJ2-7, with 9 nucleotides matching TRBD2. After removal of 0 bases from V and 0 bases from J, the junction contained 7 bases not matched to a gene. The CDR3 is 17 amino acids. CDR1 is SGHDT, CDR2 YYEEEE, per germline. CDR3 in DNA: TGTGCCAGCAGCTTGGTCCTAGAGCGGGAGGTCTCCTACGAGCAGTACTTC. As protein: CASSLVLEREVSYEQYF.

The rearrangement joins TRBV19 to TRBJ1-2; D call uncertain. Germline values: CDR1 LNHDA, CDR2 SQIVND (reference sequence). The V gene lost 3 bases and the J gene lost 5 bases, with 10 bases spanning the gap. CDR3 length: 13 residues. This chain's CDR3 is CASSMARGYGYTF. DNA for the CDR3: TGTGCCAGTAGTATGGCAAGAGGGTATGGCTACACCTTC.

Details on this clone: Additional DNA sequences in this sample encode the identical CDR3. This sequence joins TRBV18 and TRBJ1-1; TRBD1 matches 8 bases. The ends lost 4 bases at V and 1 base at J; junction bases unmatched: 2. The CDR3 loop spans 14 amino acids. Germline V gives CDR1 KGHSH, CDR2 LQKENI. In DNA, the CDR3 is TGTGCCAGCTCACAAGGACAGGGGAACACTGAAGCTTTCTTT. Its protein product is CASSQGQGNTEAFF.

The chain links TRBV7-9 to TRBJ2-3; TRBD2 might be the D (6 bases). CDR1 is SEHNR and CDR2 is FQNEAQ in the germline V gene (reference sequence). V lost 3 bases and J 5 bases, leaving 9 bases between the germline ends. This CDR3 comprises 13 residues. The CDR3 loop reads CASSFGLQDTQYF. In DNA form, the CDR3 reads TGTGCCAGCAGCTTCGGACTACAAGATACGCAGTATTTT. Filled out from reference TRBV7-9 and TRBJ2-3, the complete variable domain reads DTGVSQNPRHKITKRGQNVTFRCDPISEHNRLYWYRQTLGQGPEFLTYFQNEAQLEKSRLLSDRFSAERPKGSFSTLEIQRTEQGDSAMYLCASSFGLQDTQYFGPGTRLTVL.

The chain carries TRBV6-5 and TRBJ2-1, with 11 bases that match TRBD2. The junction had 8 bases not matched to a gene; V was cut back by 6 bases and J by 7 bases. CDR1 and CDR2 from the germline V gene are MNHEY and SVGAGI. The CDR3 length is 15 residues. Here the CDR3 reads CASSSGTSGRNEQFF. DNA of the CDR3: TGTGCCAGCAGCTCCGGGACTAGCGGTAGAAATGAGCAGTTCTTC.